The clone carrying this TCR beta chain showed up just once. Its antigen remains unidentified. PCR involved 60 Vbeta and 13 Jbeta primers. Profiling relied on immunoSEQ multiplex PCR, and the TCRdb table lists in-frame clones only, not all of them. Found here are roughly 160,000 clones, roughly 87% of them singletons; the top ten hold 0.65% to 0.9%. V dropped 3 bases and J dropped 11 bases, with 17 bases sitting between them. The CDR3 is made up of 14 amino acids. Per germline, CDR1 SGDLS and CDR2 YYNGEE. The data were taken from a study of cytomegalovirus exposure and HLA in healthy donors. Overall study results and limits: As a later analysis showed, a missense DCLRE1C variant was linked to trimming of TCR beta V- and J-genes.

This receptor was identified in a woman aged 30 to 39 in good health and CMV-seronegative. The material sequenced was PBMCs. The chain employs TRBV9 and TRBJ1-4; D remains ambiguous. Here the CDR3 reads CASSGRLGSGKLFF. CDR3 nucleotide sequence: TGTGCCAGCAGCGGACGACTGGGGTCGGGGAAACTGTTTTTT.